The 22 T cell receptor beta chains in this list originate from one sample, sequenced in a study of cytomegalovirus exposure and HLA in healthy donors. Primers included in the PCR were 60 Vbeta and 13 Jbeta primers. TCRdb keeps only in-frame clones here, not all; method: immunoSEQ multiplex PCR. The repertoire consists of about 160,000 clones, with over 70% occurring once and the leading ten covering 8.5% to 10%. The sequencing input was PBMCs. Receptors originate from a man aged 18 to 30 in good health and CMV-seropositive.

The CDR3 loop reads CASSWGVGETQYF. CDR3 bases: TGTGCCAGCAGTTGGGGGGTCGGTGAGACCCAGTACTTC. The gene calls are TRBV27 and TRBJ2-5; D is possibly TRBD2 (6 bases). Germline V CDR1 and CDR2: MNHEY, SMNVEV (reference sequence). This CDR3 is built from 13 residues. V was clipped by 4 bases and J by 5 bases, with 11 bases between them.

The chain couples TRBV2 to TRBJ1-5; 8 nucleotides agree with TRBD1. Germline CDR1 is SNHLY and CDR2 is FYNNEI. Trimming took 7 bases from V and 11 from J; bases not matched to a gene: 19. The CDR3 sequence is 16 residues long. CDR3 in amino acids: CASNGQGARATSAQHF. The CDR3 nucleotides are TGTGCCAGCAATGGACAGGGCGCCCGTGCTACTTCGGCCCAGCATTTT.

The sample holds one count of this clone. This chain links TRBV14 with TRBJ1-2; no clear D. Trimming took 0 bases from V and 5 from J, leaving 7 bases between them. This CDR3 region has 13 residues. Germline assignment: CDR1 SGHDN and CDR2 FVKESK. In nucleotides, the CDR3 is TGTGCCAGCAGCCAAGACCCCAGTTATGGCTACACCTTC. This codes for CASSQDPSYGYTF.

The V gene is TRBV4-1, the J gene TRBJ2-2; 11 bases agree with TRBD2. The CDR3 is made up of 17 amino acids. Germline lookup yields CDR1 MGHRA and CDR2 YSYEKL. The V and J ends lost 1 base and 3 bases, in that order; junction bases with no gene match: 4. CDR3 sequence: CASSQVILAGDTGELFF. The CDR3 nucleotides read TGCGCCAGCAGCCAAGTAATACTAGCGGGGGACACCGGGGAGCTGTTTTTT.

The chain uses TRBV27 and TRBJ2-2, with a tentative D call TRBD1 (5 bases). Trimming left V 5 bases short and J 1 base short, with 8 bases between. CDR1 and CDR2 (germline): MNHEY, SMNVEV (reference sequence). The CDR3 spans 14 residues. The CDR3 loop is CASSPGQNTGELFF. The CDR3 DNA is TGTGCCAGCAGTCCCGGACAGAACACCGGGGAGCTGTTTTTT.

The chain carries TRBV5-4 and TRBJ2-2; no clear D gene. The CDR3 contains 14 residues. V was trimmed by 4 bases and J by 2 bases, leaving 9 bases between them. Germline CDR1 and CDR2: SGHNT and YYREEE (reference sequence). DNA for the CDR3: TGTGCCAGCAGCCCCCCGAGCAACACCGGGGAGCTGTTTTTT. Translating it yields CASSPPSNTGELFF. The whole variable domain, filled in from reference TRBV5-4 and TRBJ2-2, reads ETGVTQSPTHLIKTRGQQVTLRCSSQSGHNTVSWYQQALGQGPQFIFQYYREEENGRGNFPPRFSGLQFPNYSSELNVNALELDDSALYLCASSPPSNTGELFFGEGSRLTVL.

This chain connects TRBV5-5 to TRBJ1-5; D is perhaps TRBD1 (6 bases). Germline V gives CDR1 SGHKS, CDR2 YYEKEE (reference sequence). Deletions cut 4 bases from V and 5 bases from J, with 19 bases between. This CDR3 is built from 16 residues. The DNA for the CDR3 is TGTGCCAGCAGCACCCTAGTTTCCAGGGGAGATCAGCCCCAGCATTTT. It encodes CASSTLVSRGDQPQHF.

V gene TRBV7-2 combines with J gene TRBJ2-1, with a weak D call TRBD2 (6 bases). CDR1 and CDR2 from the germline V gene are SGHTA and FQGNSA. V dropped 1 base and J dropped 5 bases, with 9 bases sitting between them. The CDR3 spans 14 residues. In DNA form, the CDR3 reads TGTGCCAGCAGCTTAGTATGGAGGGACAATGAGCAGTTCTTC. Translation gives CASSLVWRDNEQFF.

CDR3 in DNA: TGTGCCATCAGCACAGGGGTAGTTGGCACAGATACGCAGTATTTT. This sequence encodes CAISTGVVGTDTQYF. The chain couples TRBV10-3 to TRBJ2-3, with TRBD1 identical over 7 bases. With V trimmed by 6 bases and J by 1 base, 7 bases remained unmatched. Germline V lookup: CDR1 ENHRY, CDR2 SYGVKD. This CDR3 region has 15 residues.

The chain links TRBV5-4 to TRBJ2-7; 10 bases are a match to TRBD2. With 0 bases clipped from V and 4 bases from J, the junction kept 7 bases outside the gene matches. Germline CDR1 is SGHNT and CDR2 is YYREEE (reference sequence). There are 16 residues in the CDR3. CDR3 protein: CASSLGLAGAEYEQYF. The CDR3 region has the DNA TGTGCCAGCAGCTTGGGGCTAGCGGGAGCGGAATACGAGCAGTACTTC.

The chain uses TRBV7-2 and TRBJ1-1; D call uncertain. CDR1 and CDR2 (germline): SGHTA, FQGNSA. V shed 1 base and J shed 8 bases, with 5 bases lying between them. The CDR3 has 11 amino acids. The CDR3 loop is CASSLDTEAFF. DNA for the CDR3: TGTGCCAGCAGCTTAGATACAGAAGCTTTCTTT.

The chain recombines TRBV19 with TRBJ2-7, with 9 bases lining up with TRBD1. CDR3 length equals 14 residues. The trim removed 7 bases at V and 6 bases at J, leaving 10 bases unmatched. Looked up from germline, CDR1 is LNHDA and CDR2 is SQIVND (reference sequence). CDR3 residues: CASNLGQGRGEQYF. CDR3 coding DNA: TGTGCCAGTAATCTGGGACAGGGCAGAGGCGAGCAGTACTTC.

V usage is TRBV11-2 and J usage is TRBJ1-4; D not certain. There are 15 residues in the CDR3. Per germline, CDR1 SGHAT and CDR2 FQNNGV. V lost 5 bases to trimming and J lost 4 bases, with 14 bases between them. This chain's CDR3 is CASSPSGNSNEKLFF. In nucleotides, the CDR3 is TGTGCCAGCAGCCCATCCGGGAACAGTAATGAAAAACTGTTTTTT.

The rearrangement uses TRBV11-2 and TRBJ2-7; D uncertain. This CDR3 contains 12 residues. Germline V gene sequence: CDR1 SGHAT, CDR2 FQNNGV. The V end lost 5 bases, the J end lost 6 bases, and 11 bases lay between the germline ends. CDR3 amino acids: CASSPYAGEQYF. CDR3 coding DNA: TGTGCCAGCAGCCCCTACGCCGGCGAGCAGTACTTC.

V usage is TRBV20-1 and J usage is TRBJ1-2, with unresolved D. This CDR3 has 11 residues. V was shortened by 3 bases and J by 12 bases, with 14 bases between the two germline ends. Germline V gives CDR1 DFQATT, CDR2 SNEGSKA (reference sequence). CDR3 amino acids: CSARQALTNTF. DNA for the CDR3: TGCAGTGCTAGGCAGGCGCTGACAAACACCTTC.

The chain uses TRBV4-3 and TRBJ1-6, with 8 nucleotides matching TRBD1. The ends lost 0 bases at V and 6 bases at J; junction bases unmatched: 13. The germline V gene encodes CDR1 LGHNA and CDR2 YSLEER. The CDR3 loop spans 19 amino acids. The CDR3 protein is CASSQDWGGQVEANSPLHF. DNA for the CDR3: TGCGCCAGCAGCCAAGATTGGGGGGGACAGGTAGAAGCTAATTCACCCCTCCACTTT.

The genes are TRBV7-9 and TRBJ2-5; D perhaps matches TRBD1 (5 bases). Trimming shortened V by 1 base and J by 7 bases, and 13 bases separated the two germline ends. Germline V gene lookup returns CDR1 SEHNR and CDR2 FQNEAQ (reference sequence). The CDR3 totals 14 residues. CDR3 coding DNA: TGTGCCAGCAGCTTAGGGCAGGGATGGGCGACCCAGTACTTC. Protein: CASSLGQGWATQYF.

The chain uses TRBV5-8 and TRBJ1-4; weak D call: TRBD1 (6 bases). The CDR3 runs 17 residues. Germline V CDR1 and CDR2: SGHTS, YDEGEE. Trimming removed 4 bases at V and 3 bases at J, with 19 bases between. The CDR3 nucleotides are TGTGCCAGCAGCGGGGGAGCTTGGGACATAGCTAATGAAAAACTGTTTTTT. As protein: CASSGGAWDIANEKLFF.

CDR3 bases: TGTGCCAGCAGCCGCCAGGTGAACACTGAAGCTTTCTTT. This gives the protein CASSRQVNTEAFF. The chain joins TRBV7-9 to TRBJ1-1; D call uncertain. This CDR3 contains 13 residues. V gave up 5 bases and J gave up 0 bases, with 7 bases separating them. Looked up from germline, CDR1 is SEHNR and CDR2 is FQNEAQ (reference sequence).

V is TRBV6-5 and J is TRBJ2-3; D is ambiguous. This CDR3 spans 13 amino acids. Germline CDR1 and CDR2: MNHEY and SVGAGI. The V end lost 5 bases, the J end lost 5 bases, and 11 bases lay between the germline ends. CDR3 residues: CASSKPTVDTQYF. The CDR3 coding sequence is TGTGCCAGCAGTAAACCGACTGTAGATACGCAGTATTTT.

The chain couples TRBV10-3 to TRBJ2-7, with 7 bases lining up with TRBD1. Germline CDR1 ENHRY, CDR2 SYGVKD. CDR3 length equals 14 residues. After removal of 4 bases from V and 2 bases from J, the junction contained 5 bases not matched to a gene. CDR3 residues: CAISVRQGAYEQYF. In DNA, the CDR3 is TGTGCCATCAGTGTGAGGCAGGGGGCCTACGAGCAGTACTTC.

This chain connects TRBV10-3 to TRBJ1-2, with 9 nucleotides matching TRBD1. The germline gives CDR1 ENHRY, CDR2 SYGVKD. V shed 10 bases and J 8 bases; nucleotides not matched to a gene: 8. This CDR3 has 12 residues. The CDR3 DNA reads as TGTGCCACCAAGGGGACAGGGCAGGGCTACACCTTC. Its translation is CATKGTGQGYTF.